The rows below give T cell receptor beta chains drawn from one sample of a study of blood T cell repertoires in COVID-19. Repertoires were generated with immunoSEQ multiplex PCR, while TCRdb's copy carries only in-frame clones and drops some. The sample yields about 180,000 clones, 75% to 90% seen once. Sequenced material: PBMCs or T cells enriched from blood (not recorded which). These receptors were obtained from a middle-aged woman with acute COVID-19. Each CDR3 is given without its conserved first and last residue. Fields, in order: J gene, clone size, V gene, CDR3 protein. Only some rows state a clone size, as once, few, many or a class for expanded clones.

TRBJ2-3,.,TRBV24-1,ATSGRTGVVDTQY
TRBJ2-6,.,TRBV5-1,ASSFSWTGVAGANVLT
TRBJ1-5,.,TRBV10-2,ASSESGFNQPQH
TRBJ2-5,.,TRBV7-8,ASSLVSETQY
TRBJ2-7,.,TRBV2,ASSRMDRVGGEQY
TRBJ1-4,.,TRBV19,ASRLLKLGQGSFTTNEKLF
TRBJ1-1,.,TRBV14,ASSRQGFSTEAF
TRBJ2-5,.,TRBV2,ASRTAVETQY
TRBJ2-3,.,TRBV19,ASKRVEGPTDTQY
TRBJ2-3,.,TRBV7-9,ASSLAGFEDTQY
TRBJ1-1,.,TRBV18,ASSPSTGGATEAF
TRBJ1-1,.,TRBV5-4,ASSYGTGGSEAF
TRBJ2-4,.,TRBV19,ASSARLAEVAKNIQY
TRBJ2-5,.,TRBV6-5,ASTGQGGETQY
TRBJ2-7,.,TRBV4-1,ASSHGAAGVYEQY
TRBJ1-2,.,TRBV6-5,ASTAGGGYT
TRBJ2-7,.,TRBV30,AWSVSGRAYEQY
TRBJ2-7,.,TRBV6-5,AIAWGDRDEQY
TRBJ2-1,.,TRBV12-3/TRBV12-4,ASSLSLAGEQF
TRBJ2-7,.,TRBV2,ASRRFRDRGYEQY
TRBJ1-4,.,TRBV28,ASSSTSLYLTNEKLF
TRBJ1-4,.,TRBV5-1,ASSSSGATNEKLF
TRBJ2-1,.,TRBV27,ASSLSKTSLYNEQF
TRBJ2-1,.,TRBV7-3,ASSLTPLINEQF
TRBJ2-5,.,TRBV7-2,ASSLGSGRGETQY
TRBJ2-1,.,TRBV5-1,ASSLGGGGLLPYNEQF
TRBJ1-1,.,TRBV15,ATSRDMAPEAF
TRBJ2-7,.,TRBV7-3,ASSLKVGTGFHEQY
TRBJ2-5,.,TRBV5-1,ASSLFPGAQETQY
TRBJ2-7,.,TRBV4-2,ASSQGRLAGPYEQY
TRBJ2-2,.,TRBV6-5,ASSYVRSGTGELF
TRBJ1-1,few,TRBV24-1,ATNRGRSTEAF
TRBJ1-1,.,TRBV6-2/TRBV6-3,ASSSDNPGTLNTEAF
TRBJ1-5,.,TRBV2,ASSEGQGENQPQH
TRBJ2-1,.,TRBV7-9,ASSLGTGRYNEQF
TRBJ2-3,once,TRBV6-5,ASSYSNLARTDTQY
TRBJ2-2,.,TRBV30,AWSVRLEMAGELF
TRBJ1-2,.,TRBV14,ASSQFPGQGTDGYT
TRBJ1-1,once,TRBV7-8,ASSPRSGVPMNTEAF
TRBJ1-5,.,TRBV28,ASSFGRGPLLQPQH
TRBJ1-4,.,TRBV2,ASRDSTGGREKLF
TRBJ2-3,.,TRBV5-1,ASSLEFETGDTDTQY
TRBJ2-1,.,TRBV6-5,ASSYSTSGHYNEQF
TRBJ2-3,.,TRBV30,AWSASGGFTDTQY
TRBJ2-3,.,TRBV15,ATSPRVLSGTSGRGDTQY
TRBJ1-1,.,TRBV28,ASSLLRQGVEAF
TRBJ2-7,.,TRBV7-8,ASSFQRGNSYEQY
TRBJ2-2,.,TRBV7-9,ASSQITRDSDTGELF
TRBJ2-5,.,TRBV29-1,SVEVNGRGGPLGTQY
TRBJ2-7,once,TRBV6-1,ASSEFGNYEQY
TRBJ1-5,.,TRBV12-3/TRBV12-4,ASSLGSSKAQH
TRBJ1-2,.,TRBV7-9,ASSLYRDRDNGYT
TRBJ2-3,.,TRBV9,ASSVHTDTQY
TRBJ2-3,.,TRBV19,ASSKGGSGSGTDTQY
TRBJ2-3,once,TRBV11-1,ASSLESSVTQY